The present entry profiles one TCR beta chain with its context. Here immunoSEQ multiplex PCR was the method, and the copy in TCRdb shows in-frame clones only, minus some. The table lists about 86,000 clones, 75% to 90% of them singletons. This sample was taken from a study of OX40 agonist ivuxolimab in advanced cancers. In germline, CDR1 is SGHTA, CDR2 FQGNSA. V dropped 2 bases and J dropped 6 bases, with 8 bases sitting between them. CDR3 length: 12 residues. The sample was CD4+ or CD8+ T cells sorted from blood, taken in a trial of the OX40 agonist ivuxolimab. The rearrangement joins TRBV7-2 to TRBJ2-7; D gene uncertain. The TCR was taken from an adult with an advanced solid tumor such as melanoma, head and neck, liver or kidney cancer. CDR3 amino acids: CASSLYSTEQYF. In DNA form, the CDR3 reads TGTGCCAGCAGCTTATACTCTACCGAGCAGTACTTC.